This T cell receptor (beta chain) is from a study of T cell responses to AZD1222 COVID-19 vaccine. This clone appeared a single time. The table came from immunoSEQ multiplex PCR; TCRdb's copy has only in-frame clones and leaves some out. This sample yields 170,000 or so clones, of which around 88% are seen a single time; approximately 10% belongs to the top ten. Losses at the gene ends were 4 bases for V and 4 bases for J; bases not matched to a gene: 2. This CDR3 has 15 amino acids. In germline, CDR1 is SGHTA, CDR2 FQGNSA. Sequences were derived from peripheral blood, sampled 28 days after the second AZD1222 dose. This chain joins TRBV7-2 and TRBJ2-5; 14 nucleotides match TRBD2. The source is an adult who received the AZD1222 COVID-19 vaccine. The CDR3 coding sequence is TGTGCCAGCAGCTACGGACTAGCGGGGGGAGAGACCCAGTACTTC. This sequence encodes CASSYGLAGGETQYF.